Listed here are 2 T cell receptor beta chains from one sample, sequenced in a study of tissue T cells after allogeneic stem cell transplantation. TCRdb keeps only in-frame clones here, not all; method: immunoSEQ multiplex PCR. The sample consists of over 40,000 clones, around 72% of them appearing once. The sample taken for sequencing was sorted cells pooled from one or two spleens. The receptors stem from a pool of C57BL/6 mice in good health.

Comment on this clone: Mouse names are used for the genes. The read gets to within 1 residue of the CDR3 end, and the germline J gene fills in the rest. This chain joins TRBV13-2 and TRBJ2-1; 10 bases are a match to TRBD2. Trimming removed 0 bases from V and 1 base from J; junction bases left unmatched: 1. The V gene's germline CDR1 is NNHNN and CDR2 SYGAGS (reference sequence). The CDR3 extends over 16 amino acids. The DNA read from the CDR3 is TGTGCCAGCGGTGATGACTGGGGGGGGAACTATGCTGAGCAGTTC. Translation: CASGDDWGGNYAEQF. The whole CDR3 sequence is CASGDDWGGNYAEQFF.

In the case of this clone: Germline and genes here are mouse. The read gets to within 1 residue of the CDR3 end, and the germline J gene fills in the rest. The chain joins TRBV1 to TRBJ1-4; TRBD1 matches at 12 bases. With V trimmed by 1 base and J by 6 bases, 3 bases remained unmatched. The germline gives CDR1 NSQYPW, CDR2 LRSPGD (reference sequence). This CDR3 is built from 16 residues. This chain's CDR3 is CTCSAAGTGGHERLFF. The part of the CDR3 DNA that was read is TGCACCTGCAGTGCAGCCGGGACAGGGGGCCACGAAAGATTATTT. Together with reference TRBV1 and TRBJ1-4, the CDR3 gives the full variable domain: VTLLEQNPRWRLVPRGQAVNLRCILKNSQYPWMSWYQQDLQKQLQWLFTLRSPGDKEVKSLPGADYLATRVTDTELRLQVANMSQGRTLYCTCSAAGTGGHERLFFGHGTKLSVL.